The 12 T cell receptor beta chains presented below share a single source sample, sequenced in a study of PD-1 blockade in classical Hodgkin lymphoma. The time point: newly diagnosed, previously untreated cHL patient sample. Assay: immunoSEQ multiplex PCR; the TCRdb copy retains only in-frame clones and omits some. The sample holds approximately 70,000 clones; nearly 95% are singletons and the top ten take 2.6%. The sequencing sample was made of peripheral blood mononuclear cells (PBMCs). The source of these receptors is a human donor with classical Hodgkin lymphoma.

This sequence joins TRBV6-1 and TRBJ2-7; unclear D gene. The V and J ends lost 2 bases and 2 bases respectively, with 4 bases between them. This CDR3 contains 12 residues. The germline V gene encodes CDR1 MNHNS and CDR2 SASEGT. For the CDR3, the DNA is TGTGCCAGCAGTGAATGGCCCTACGAGCAGTACTTC. It yields the protein CASSEWPYEQYF.

J is TRBJ2-2 and V is TRBV7-8; D not resolved. Between the trimmed V and J ends, which lost 8 bases and 7 bases, there was a span of 17 bases. There are 14 residues in the CDR3. Germline CDR1 is SGHVS and CDR2 is FQNEAQ. This chain's CDR3 is CASSVAGLVGELFF. Written as DNA, the CDR3 is TGTGCCAGCTCGGTGGCCGGTCTGGTCGGGGAGCTGTTTTTT.

The chain employs TRBV18 and TRBJ2-1; 9 positions match TRBD1. There are 14 residues in the CDR3. The germline V gene encodes CDR1 KGHSH and CDR2 LQKENI. Germline trimming cut 1 base from V and 7 bases from J; bases unmatched to any gene: 2. This CDR3 is CASSPLQGANEQFF. CDR3 DNA: TGTGCCAGCTCACCACTACAGGGGGCGAATGAGCAGTTCTTC.

The chain uses TRBV6-5 and TRBJ1-3; D is uncertain. CDR1 and CDR2 (germline): MNHEY, SVGAGI. Deletions cut 7 bases from V and 0 bases from J, with 7 bases between. CDR3 length: 13 amino acids. The CDR3 sequence is CASNMDSGNTIYF. As DNA, the CDR3 is TGTGCCAGCAACATGGACTCTGGAAACACCATATATTTT.

This sequence joins TRBV30 and TRBJ1-2; TRBD1 might be the D (5 bases). Trimming cost V 3 bases and J 0 bases, with 14 bases left between them. The CDR3 loop spans 15 amino acids. The germline V gene has CDR1 GTSNPN and CDR2 SVGIG (reference sequence). The DNA of the CDR3 is TGTGCCTGGAGAAATAAAGGGGCAGCTAACTATGGCTACACCTTC. It is translated as CAWRNKGAANYGYTF. The whole variable domain, filled in from reference TRBV30 and TRBJ1-2, reads SQTIHQWPATLVQPVGSPLSLECTVEGTSNPNLYWYRQAAGRGLQLLFYSVGIGQISSEVPQNLSASRPQDRQFILSSKKLLLSDSGFYLCAWRNKGAANYGYTFGSGTRLTVV.

This clone was picked up a small number of times. The rearrangement links TRBV28 to TRBJ1-5, with D perhaps TRBD1 (5 bases). This CDR3 comprises 13 residues. Germline V CDR1 and CDR2: MDHEN, SYDVKM. Trimming removed 5 bases at V and 5 bases at J, with 10 bases between. CDR3 in amino acids: CASSTTGDQPQHF. The CDR3 coding sequence is TGTGCCAGCAGTACAACAGGTGATCAGCCCCAGCATTTT. Variable domain in full (rest from reference TRBV28 and TRBJ1-5): DVKVTQSSRYLVKRTGEKVFLECVQDMDHENMFWYRQDPGLGLRLIYFSYDVKMKEKGDIPEGYSVSREKKERFSLILESASTNQTSMYLCASSTTGDQPQHFGDGTRLSIL.

The V and J genes are TRBV6-1 and TRBJ1-6; 7 bases line up with TRBD1. In germline, CDR1 is MNHNS, CDR2 SASEGT. V gave up 6 bases and J gave up 6 bases; unmatched junction bases: 8. The CDR3 runs 15 residues. The CDR3 sequence is CASSLRDSSNSPLHF. DNA of the CDR3: TGTGCCAGCAGCCTACGGGACAGCAGTAATTCACCCCTCCACTTT.

A word on this clone: Within the sample, other DNA sequences also encode this same CDR3. The chain carries TRBV19 and TRBJ1-5; 9 positions agree with TRBD1. Germline V gene data show CDR1 as LNHDA and CDR2 as SQIVND (reference sequence). The CDR3 totals 14 residues. The ends lost 5 bases at V and 7 bases at J; junction bases unmatched: 6. The CDR3 reads CASSVGQGGQPQHF. CDR3 nucleotide sequence: TGTGCCAGTAGTGTGGGACAGGGAGGGCAGCCCCAGCATTTT.

The genes are TRBV19 and TRBJ1-5; TRBD1 aligns across 8 bases. Germline V gene sequence: CDR1 LNHDA, CDR2 SQIVND (reference sequence). V gave up 3 bases and J gave up 2 bases; unmatched junction bases: 9. This CDR3 has 17 amino acids. The CDR3 loop reads CASSIARGPAGNQPQHF. CDR3 in DNA: TGTGCCAGTAGTATCGCCAGGGGGCCCGCGGGCAATCAGCCCCAGCATTTT.

The chain is built from TRBV19 and TRBJ2-6; D possibly corresponds to TRBD1 (6 bases). The CDR3 is 13 residues long. Trimming stripped 5 bases from V and 12 bases from J, with 14 bases between. Germline V gene lookup returns CDR1 LNHDA and CDR2 SQIVND (reference sequence). CDR3 bases: TGTGCCAGTAGTCATACAGGGAGTTCCGTCCTGACTTTC. Its protein is CASSHTGSSVLTF. Drawing the rest from reference TRBV19 and TRBJ2-6, the complete variable domain is DGGITQSPKYLFRKEGQNVTLSCEQNLNHDAMYWYRQDPGQGLRLIYYSQIVNDFQKGDIAEGYSVSREKKESFPLTVTSAQKNPTAFYLCASSHTGSSVLTFGAGSRLTVL.

CDR3 DNA: TGTGCCGTCAAGAGGGACCTCTCTGGAAACACCATATATTTT. Translated, it gives CAVKRDLSGNTIYF. The J gene is TRBJ1-3, the V gene TRBV6-5, with a weak D call TRBD1 (5 bases). V lost 11 bases and J 0 bases, leaving 14 bases between the germline ends. This CDR3 is 14 amino acids long. The germline V gene has CDR1 MNHEY and CDR2 SVGAGI.

This sequence joins TRBV5-4 and TRBJ1-2, with D possibly matching TRBD1 (6 bases). Germline loops: CDR1 SGHNT, CDR2 YYREEE (reference sequence). Deletions cut 4 bases from V and 2 bases from J, with 9 bases between. This CDR3 has 13 residues. The chain's CDR3 is CASSPTGNYGYTF. The CDR3 DNA sequence: TGTGCCAGCAGCCCCACAGGGAACTATGGCTACACCTTC.